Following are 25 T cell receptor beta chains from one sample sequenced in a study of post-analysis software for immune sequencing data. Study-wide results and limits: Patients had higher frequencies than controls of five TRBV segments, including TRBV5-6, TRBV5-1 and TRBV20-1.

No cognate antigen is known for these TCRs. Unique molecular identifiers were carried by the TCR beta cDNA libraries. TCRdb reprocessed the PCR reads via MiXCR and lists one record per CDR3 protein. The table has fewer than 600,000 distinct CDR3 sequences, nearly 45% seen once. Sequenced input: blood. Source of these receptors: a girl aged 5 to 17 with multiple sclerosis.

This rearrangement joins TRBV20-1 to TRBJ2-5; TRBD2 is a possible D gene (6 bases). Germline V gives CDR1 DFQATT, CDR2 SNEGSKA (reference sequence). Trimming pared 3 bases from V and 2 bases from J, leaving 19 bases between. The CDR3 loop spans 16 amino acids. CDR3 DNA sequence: TGCAGTGCTAGTGCCAATAGCGGAGTCAGACAAGAGACCCAGTACTTC. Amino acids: CSASANSGVRQETQYF.

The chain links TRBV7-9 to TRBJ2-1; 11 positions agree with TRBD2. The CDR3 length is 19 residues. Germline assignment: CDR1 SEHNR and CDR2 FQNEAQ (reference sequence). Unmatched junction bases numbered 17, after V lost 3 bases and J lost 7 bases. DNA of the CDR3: TGTGCCAGCAGCTTGCCCTTTAGCGGGAGGGCCAAGGATAAGAATGAGCAGTTCTTC. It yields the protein CASSLPFSGRAKDKNEQFF.

The CDR3 DNA is TGTGCCAGCAGTTCTCTTTGGGACACCGACGCAACTAATGAAAAACTGTTTTTT. This gives the protein CASSSLWDTDATNEKLFF. The V call is TRBV6-5, the J call TRBJ1-4; D is perhaps TRBD1 (6 bases). Germline CDR1 is MNHEY and CDR2 is SVGAGI. This CDR3 is built from 18 residues. The V end was cut by 4 bases, the J end by 0 bases, with 18 bases between.

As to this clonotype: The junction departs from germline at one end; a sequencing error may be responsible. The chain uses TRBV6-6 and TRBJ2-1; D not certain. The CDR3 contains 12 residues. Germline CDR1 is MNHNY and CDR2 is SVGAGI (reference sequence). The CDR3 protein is CASSHSRSPQFF. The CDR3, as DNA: TGTGCCAGCAGTCACTCCCGGAGCCCGCAGTTCTTC.

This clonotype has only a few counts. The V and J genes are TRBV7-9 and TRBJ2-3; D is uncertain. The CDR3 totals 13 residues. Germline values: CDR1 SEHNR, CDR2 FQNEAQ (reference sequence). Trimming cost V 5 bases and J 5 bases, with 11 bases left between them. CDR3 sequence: CASSQLDGDTQYF. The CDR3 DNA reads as TGTGCCAGCAGCCAACTTGACGGAGATACGCAGTATTTT.

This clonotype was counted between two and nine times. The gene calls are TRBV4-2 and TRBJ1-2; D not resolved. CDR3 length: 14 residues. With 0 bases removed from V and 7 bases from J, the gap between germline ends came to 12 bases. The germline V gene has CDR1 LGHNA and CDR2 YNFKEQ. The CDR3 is CASSQDRRTVGYTF. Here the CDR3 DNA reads TGTGCCAGCAGCCAAGATCGCAGAACGGTTGGCTACACCTTC.

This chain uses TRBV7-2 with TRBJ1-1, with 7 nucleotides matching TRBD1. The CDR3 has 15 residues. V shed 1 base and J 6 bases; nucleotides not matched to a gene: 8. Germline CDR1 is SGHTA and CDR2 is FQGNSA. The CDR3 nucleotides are TGTGCCAGCAGCTTAGAGATAGGGGGCAGGGCTGAAGCTTTCTTT. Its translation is CASSLEIGGRAEAFF.

The CDR3 DNA sequence: TGTGCCACCAGCAGTGGACAGGGCGGCGAGCAGTACTTC. Translated, it gives CATSSGQGGEQYF. The rearrangement joins TRBV15 to TRBJ2-7; 8 nucleotides line up with TRBD1. This CDR3 is built from 13 residues. CDR1 is LNHNV and CDR2 is YYDKDF in the germline V gene (reference sequence). V lost 3 bases to trimming and J lost 6 bases; unmatched junction nucleotides: 4.

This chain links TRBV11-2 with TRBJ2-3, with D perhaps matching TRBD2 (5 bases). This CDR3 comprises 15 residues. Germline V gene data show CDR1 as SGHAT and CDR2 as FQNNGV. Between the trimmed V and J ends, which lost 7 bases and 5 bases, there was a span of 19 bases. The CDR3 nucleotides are TGTGCCAGCACCTCTAATTGGGCGGGCCTAGATACGCAGTATTTT. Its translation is CASTSNWAGLDTQYF.

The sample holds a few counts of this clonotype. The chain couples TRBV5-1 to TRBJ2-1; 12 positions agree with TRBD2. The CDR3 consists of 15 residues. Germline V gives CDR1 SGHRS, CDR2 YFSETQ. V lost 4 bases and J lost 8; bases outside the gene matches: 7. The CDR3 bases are TGCGCCAGCAGCCTAGGGACTAGCGGGCCACATGAGCAGTTCTTC. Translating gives CASSLGTSGPHEQFF. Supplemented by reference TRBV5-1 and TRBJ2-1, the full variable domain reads KAGVTQTPRYLIKTRGQQVTLSCSPISGHRSVSWYQQTPGQGLQFLFEYFSETQRNKGNFPGRFSGRQFSNSRSEMNVSTLELGDSALYLCASSLGTSGPHEQFFGPGTRLTVL.

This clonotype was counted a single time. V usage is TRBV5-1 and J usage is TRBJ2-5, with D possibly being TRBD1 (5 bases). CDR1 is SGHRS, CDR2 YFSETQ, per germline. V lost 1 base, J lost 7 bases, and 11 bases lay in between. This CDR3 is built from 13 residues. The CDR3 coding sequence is TGCGCCAGCAGCTTGTCAGGGATTGGGACCCAGTACTTC. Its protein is CASSLSGIGTQYF. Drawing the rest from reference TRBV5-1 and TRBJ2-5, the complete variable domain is KAGVTQTPRYLIKTRGQQVTLSCSPISGHRSVSWYQQTPGQGLQFLFEYFSETQRNKGNFPGRFSGRQFSNSRSEMNVSTLELGDSALYLCASSLSGIGTQYFGPGTRLLVL.

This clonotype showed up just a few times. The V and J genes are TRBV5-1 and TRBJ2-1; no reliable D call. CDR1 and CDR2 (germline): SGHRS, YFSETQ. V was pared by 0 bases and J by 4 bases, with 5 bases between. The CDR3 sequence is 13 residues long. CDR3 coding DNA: TGCGCCAGCAGCTTGGGGTGGTACAATGAGCAGTTCTTC. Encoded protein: CASSLGWYNEQFF.

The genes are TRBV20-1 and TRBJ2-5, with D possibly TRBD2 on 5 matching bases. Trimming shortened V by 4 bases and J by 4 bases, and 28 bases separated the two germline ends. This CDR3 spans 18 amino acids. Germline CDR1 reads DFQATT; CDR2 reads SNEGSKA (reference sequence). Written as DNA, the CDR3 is TGCAGTGCTATCGGTACAGAAAAGCAGGAGGTGTACAGAGAGACCCAGTACTTC. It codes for CSAIGTEKQEVYRETQYF.

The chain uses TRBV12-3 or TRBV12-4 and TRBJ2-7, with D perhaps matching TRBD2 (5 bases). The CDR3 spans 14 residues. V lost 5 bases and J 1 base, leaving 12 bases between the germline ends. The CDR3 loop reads CASSLPGMSYEQYF. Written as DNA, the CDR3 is TGTGCCAGCAGTCTACCCGGGATGTCCTACGAGCAGTACTTC.

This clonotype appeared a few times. This CDR3 reads CATSRDPVGGTQYF. The DNA for the CDR3 is TGTGCCACCAGCAGAGATCCGGTGGGCGGTACGCAGTATTTT. V usage is TRBV15 and J usage is TRBJ2-3; D is unclear. The germline V gene has CDR1 LNHNV and CDR2 YYDKDF (reference sequence). Trimming shortened V by 0 bases and J by 8 bases, and 12 bases separated the two germline ends. The CDR3 length is 14 residues.

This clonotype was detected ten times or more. The CDR3 loop is CASSSTGRTEAFF. CDR3 in DNA: TGTGCCAGCAGCTCCACAGGGAGGACTGAAGCTTTCTTT. The rearrangement joins TRBV12-3 or TRBV12-4 to TRBJ1-1; possibly TRBD1 for D (6 bases). V lost 6 bases and J lost 5, with 13 bases in between. The CDR3 length is 13 residues.

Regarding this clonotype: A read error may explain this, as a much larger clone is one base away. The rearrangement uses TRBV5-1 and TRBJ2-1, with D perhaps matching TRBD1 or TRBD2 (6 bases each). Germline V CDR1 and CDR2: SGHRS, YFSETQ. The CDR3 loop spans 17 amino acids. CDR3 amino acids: CASSSEGVADSINKQFF. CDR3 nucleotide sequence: TGCGCCAGCAGTTCGGAGGGGGTTGCAGATTCTATCAATAAGCAGTTCTTC. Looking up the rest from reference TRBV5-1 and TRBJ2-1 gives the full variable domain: KAGVTQTPRYLIKTRGQQVTLSCSPISGHRSVSWYQQTPGQGLQFLFEYFSETQRNKGNFPGRFSGRQFSNSRSEMNVSTLELGDSALYLCASSSEGVADSINKQFFGPGTRLTVL.

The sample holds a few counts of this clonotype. The CDR3 sequence is CASSEVLGSIRETQYF. The CDR3, as DNA: TGTGCCAGCAGTGAAGTTCTTGGGTCTATCCGAGAGACCCAGTACTTC. The rearrangement joins TRBV2 to TRBJ2-7, with unresolved D. The J call may not be correct, given that the DNA end is closer to TRBJ2-5. The CDR3 runs 16 residues. Looked up from germline, CDR1 is SNHLY and CDR2 is FYNNEI.

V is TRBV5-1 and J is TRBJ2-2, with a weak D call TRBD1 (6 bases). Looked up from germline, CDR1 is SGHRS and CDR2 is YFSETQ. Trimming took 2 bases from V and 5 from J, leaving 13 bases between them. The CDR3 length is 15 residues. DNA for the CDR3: TGCGCCAGCAGCTTCCCGGAAGGGGGAACCGGGGAGCTGTTTTTT. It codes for CASSFPEGGTGELFF.

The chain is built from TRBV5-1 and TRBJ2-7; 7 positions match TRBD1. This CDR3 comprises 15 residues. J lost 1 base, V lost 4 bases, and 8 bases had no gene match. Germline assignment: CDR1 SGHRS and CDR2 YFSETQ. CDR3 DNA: TGCGCCAGCAGCAGGGGACAGACGCCTTCCTACGAGCAGTACTTC. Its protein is CASSRGQTPSYEQYF.

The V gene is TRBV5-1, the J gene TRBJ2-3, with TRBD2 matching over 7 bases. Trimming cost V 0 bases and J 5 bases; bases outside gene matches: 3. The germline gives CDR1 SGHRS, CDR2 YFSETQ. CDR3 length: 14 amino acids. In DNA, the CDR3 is TGCGCCAGCAGCTTGGACGCGGGAGTAGATACGCAGTATTTT. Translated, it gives CASSLDAGVDTQYF.

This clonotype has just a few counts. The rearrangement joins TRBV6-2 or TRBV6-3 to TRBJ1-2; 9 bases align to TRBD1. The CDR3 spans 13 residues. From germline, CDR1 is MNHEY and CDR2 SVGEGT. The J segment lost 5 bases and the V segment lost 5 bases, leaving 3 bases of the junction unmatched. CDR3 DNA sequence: TGTGCCAGCAGTCGGACAGGGGCGTATGGCTACACCTTC. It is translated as CASSRTGAYGYTF.

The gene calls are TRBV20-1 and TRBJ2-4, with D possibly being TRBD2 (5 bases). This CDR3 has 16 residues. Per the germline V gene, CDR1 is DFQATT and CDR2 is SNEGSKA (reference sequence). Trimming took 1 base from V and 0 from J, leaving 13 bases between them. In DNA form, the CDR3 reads TGCAGTGCTAGAGTACAAGGGAGAATAGCCAAAAACATTCAGTACTTC. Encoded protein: CSARVQGRIAKNIQYF.

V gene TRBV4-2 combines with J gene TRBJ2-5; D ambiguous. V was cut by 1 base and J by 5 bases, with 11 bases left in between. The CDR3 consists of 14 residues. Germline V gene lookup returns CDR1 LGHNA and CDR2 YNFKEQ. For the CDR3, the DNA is TGTGCCAGCAGCCAAGGGGCCCAAGGGGAGACCCAGTACTTC. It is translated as CASSQGAQGETQYF.

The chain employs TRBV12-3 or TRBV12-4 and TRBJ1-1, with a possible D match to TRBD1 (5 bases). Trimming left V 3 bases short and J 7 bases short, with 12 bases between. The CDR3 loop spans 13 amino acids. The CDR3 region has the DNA TGTGCCAGCAGTTTTACGAGCAGGGATGAAGCTTTCTTT. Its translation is CASSFTSRDEAFF.